This TCR beta chain was documented in a study of shared clonotypes between healthy human individuals. Background on the study: Samples came from two female and three male donors aged 18 to 49.

Per the original data handling: ImmunoSEQ yielded junction-only sequences lacking quality scores, so filtering differed. Libraries were prepared by immunoSEQ multiplex PCR; TCRdb keeps only in-frame clonotypes and omits some of them. The V and J calls and clone size come from that table; D and trimming were worked out from the DNA. This sample carries 550,000 to 850,000 clones, 72% of them seen once, and the ten largest clones take more than 1.5%. Looked up from germline, CDR1 is MDHEN and CDR2 is SYDVKM. V gave up 6 bases and J gave up 0 bases; unmatched junction bases: 6. This CDR3 contains 15 residues.

The TCR comes from a woman under 40 in good health. The chain employs TRBV28 and TRBJ2-7, with 9 bases identical to TRBD1. The source material was memory CD4+ T cells sorted from blood. Subset indicated: CD45RA-negative fraction. The CDR3 loop reads CASRPGTGSSYEQYF. The CDR3 DNA is TGTGCCAGCAGACCCGGGACAGGGAGCTCCTACGAGCAGTACTTC.